These 5 T cell receptor beta chains originate from one sample sequenced in a study of PD-1 blockade in classical Hodgkin lymphoma. The time point denotes: cycle 4 day 1 (C4D1), after less than 7 weeks of nivolumab. Relapse was seen in all patients after autologous stem cell transplantation, and brentuximab vedotin exposure was variable. Magnetic depletion of non-target cells from thawed PBMCs yielded purified CD8+ T cells. Using immunoSEQ multiplex PCR, the repertoire was profiled, and TCRdb retains in-frame clones only, with some absent. Among about 6,800 clones listed, 50% to 75% were seen once. Sequencing was performed on CD8+ T cells from blood, taken before the fourth cycle of nivolumab. The receptors were gathered from a human donor with classical Hodgkin lymphoma.

J is TRBJ2-3 and V is TRBV27; 7 bases fit TRBD2. CDR1 and CDR2 (germline): MNHEY, SMNVEV (reference sequence). The trim removed 3 bases at V and 3 bases at J, leaving 9 bases unmatched. CDR3 length equals 16 residues. CDR3 in DNA: TGTGCCAGCAGTTTGGTTCGGGAGGCGGGAACAGATACGCAGTATTTT. It is translated as CASSLVREAGTDTQYF.

The genes are TRBV5-4 and TRBJ2-5; D may correspond to TRBD1 or TRBD2 (6 bases each). The J call is in doubt because the DNA end fits TRBJ2-7 better. CDR1 and CDR2 from the germline V gene are SGHNT and YYREEE (reference sequence). This CDR3 has 15 amino acids. The CDR3 DNA reads as TGTGCCAGCACCCTCTCTGGAGGGGGGAACTACGAGCAGTACTTC. This gives the protein CASTLSGGGNYEQYF.

This rearrangement joins TRBV29-1 to TRBJ2-7; 11 positions agree with TRBD2. Germline CDR1 reads SQVTM; CDR2 reads ANQGSEA. Trimming took 3 bases from V and 3 from J; bases not matched to a gene: 13. The CDR3 is 17 amino acids. The CDR3 DNA is TGCAGCGTTGACGGAGAAATCGGGACTAGCGGAAACTACGAGCAGTACTTC. Its translation is CSVDGEIGTSGNYEQYF.

J is TRBJ2-7 and V is TRBV7-9; 8 nucleotides line up with TRBD2. V shed 0 bases, J shed 3 bases, and the junction held 7 bases outside the gene matches. The CDR3 is made up of 16 amino acids. The germline V gene encodes CDR1 SEHNR and CDR2 FQNEAQ (reference sequence). CDR3 nucleotides: TGTGCCAGCAGCTTAGCGGGGACGGGAGGGGGCTACGAGCAGTACTTC. The encoded protein is CASSLAGTGGGYEQYF.

This rearrangement joins TRBV9 to TRBJ2-1, with TRBD1 matching over 8 bases. The CDR3 totals 16 residues. The V gene's germline CDR1 is SGDLS and CDR2 YYNGEE. V trimming: 4 bases; J trimming: 0 bases; junction bases outside the gene matches: 6. CDR3 DNA: TGTGCCAGCAGCACAGGGACAGGTAGCTCCTACAATGAGCAGTTCTTC. It codes for CASSTGTGSSYNEQFF.